The clone carrying this T cell receptor (beta chain) was detected only a few times. Its cognate antigen is unknown. As TCR cDNA was made by 5'RACE template switching, a universal primer site and UMIs were added. TCRdb ran MiXCR on the 5' RACE reads and lists one entry per CDR3 protein. The data hold just over 300,000 distinct CDR3 sequences, with around 4% observed a single time. These data are taken from a study of T cells after yellow fever vaccination. Study context: SMART-Seq v4 Ultra Low Input handled preparation of low-cell-number fractions.

The CDR3 runs 15 residues. Germline values: CDR1 WNHNN, CDR2 SYGVQD (reference sequence). Trimming removed 4 bases from V and 5 bases from J, with 15 bases in between. General study points: Only a small proportion of the clonotypes turned up in both the CD4 and the CD8 compartments, likely arising from convergent recombination. Booster sampling recovered most clones from primary vaccination (under 98% CD4, approximately 88% CD8).

This specimen consisted of PBMCs, obtained on the day of the yellow fever booster vaccination. The chain uses TRBV10-1 and TRBJ2-1, with a tentative D call TRBD1 (5 bases). This receptor was obtained from a man between 18 and 29 years old who received the YFV17D yellow fever vaccine. The CDR3 bases are TGCGCCAGCAGTGTATCCTACAGGACACACAATGAGCAGTTCTTC. Translated: CASSVSYRTHNEQFF.